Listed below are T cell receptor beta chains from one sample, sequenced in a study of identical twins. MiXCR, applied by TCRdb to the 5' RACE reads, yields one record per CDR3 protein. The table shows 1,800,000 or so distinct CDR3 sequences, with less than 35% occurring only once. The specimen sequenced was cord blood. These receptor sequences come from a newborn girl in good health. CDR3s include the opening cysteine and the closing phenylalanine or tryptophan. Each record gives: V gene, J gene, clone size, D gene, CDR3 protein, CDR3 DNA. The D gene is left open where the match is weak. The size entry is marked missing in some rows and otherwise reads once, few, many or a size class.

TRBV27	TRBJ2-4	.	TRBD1	CASSLKTGGPRYQNIQYF	TGTGCCAGCAGTTTAAAGACAGGGGGCCCAAGGTACCAAAACATTCAGTACTTC
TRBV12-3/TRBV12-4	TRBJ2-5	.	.	CASSIGILQETQYF	TGTGCCAGCAGTATCGGGATCCTCCAAGAGACCCAGTACTTC
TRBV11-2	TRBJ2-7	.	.	CASSSLGQSYEQYF	TGTGCCAGCAGCTCCCTCGGACAGTCCTATGAGCAGTACTTC
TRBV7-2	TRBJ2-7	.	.	CASSLYVGASSYEQYF	TGTGCCAGCAGCTTATATGTGGGTGCCAGCTCCTACGAGCAGTACTTC
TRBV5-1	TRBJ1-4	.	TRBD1	CASSGDGQGSEKLFF	TGCGCCAGCAGCGGAGATGGACAGGGCTCCGAAAAACTGTTTTTT
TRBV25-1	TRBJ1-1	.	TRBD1	CASSPLGDRGGADTEAFF	TGTGCCAGCAGTCCTCTTGGGGACAGGGGGGGAGCTGACACTGAAGCTTTCTTT
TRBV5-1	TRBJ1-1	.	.	CASSLGDRSMNTEAFF	TGCGCCAGCAGCTTAGGAGACAGGAGCATGAACACTGAAGCTTTCTTT
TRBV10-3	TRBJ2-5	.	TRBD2	CAISRLAGLNEQYF	TGTGCCATCAGCCGACTAGCGGGTCTCAATGAGCAGTACTTC
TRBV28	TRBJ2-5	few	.	CASGGQLQETQYF	TGTGCCAGTGGAGGCCAGCTACAAGAGACCCAGTACTTC
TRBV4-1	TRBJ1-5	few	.	CASSRTVYQPQHF	TGCGCCAGCAGCCGAACAGTGTACCAGCCCCAGCATTTT